The 9 T cell receptor beta chains reported below all come from one sample, sequenced in a study of T cells of healthy individuals. TCRdb itself ran the 5' RACE reads through MiXCR, one entry per CDR3 protein. Seen here are 85,000 to 100,000 distinct CDR3 sequences, approximately 15% observed once, and the top ten hold 6.2%. These receptors all stem from a human donor in good health.

This clonotype showed up just a few times. The DNA is left out, because the CDR3 cannot be placed on it with certainty; the CDR3 is given as TCRdb lists it. The chain links TRBV20-1 to TRBJ2-3; the table gives TRBD1 as D, unverified against the DNA. The CDR3 is 24 amino acids in total, end residues counted. CDR1 is DFQATT and CDR2 is SNEGSKA in the germline V gene (reference sequence). The CDR3 sequence: CSARQLAPWGTDTQYFGPADTQYF.

This clonotype was observed many times. The chain combines TRBV6-5 with TRBJ2-5; D is perhaps TRBD1 or TRBD2 (7 bases each). There are 15 residues in the CDR3. CDR1 and CDR2 (germline): MNHEY, SVGAGI. Trimming pared 1 base from V and 5 bases from J, leaving 14 bases between. CDR3 nucleotides: TGTGCCAGCAGTTACTTGGGCAGGGGGGGGGAGACCCAGTACTTC. This translates into CASSYLGRGGETQYF.

This clonotype was seen more than once but under ten times. This sequence joins TRBV20-1 and TRBJ1-5; D might be TRBD1 (5 bases). V lost 3 bases to trimming and J lost 7 bases, with 13 bases between them. CDR3 size: 13 residues. Germline V gives CDR1 DFQATT, CDR2 SNEGSKA (reference sequence). This CDR3 reads CSASRGRGQPQHF. The DNA for the CDR3 is TGCAGTGCTAGTAGGGGCCGGGGGCAGCCCCAGCATTTT.

The CDR3 here is CASIPRVLSNYGYTF. CDR3 coding DNA: TGTGCCAGCATTCCACGGGTCCTATCTAACTATGGCTACACCTTC. The chain recombines TRBV6-5 with TRBJ1-2; D remains unclear. CDR1 is MNHEY, CDR2 SVGAGI, per germline. V gave up 7 bases and J gave up 0 bases, with 15 bases separating them. The CDR3 extends over 15 amino acids.

A word on this clonotype: Just one base apart from a much larger clone, this may be a read error. Without the conserved terminal phenylalanine or tryptophan, this CDR3 likely stems from a read error. This chain uses TRBV15 with TRBJ1-5, with D possibly TRBD1 on 6 matching bases. The CDR3 is made up of 16 amino acids. V was trimmed by 0 bases and J by 4 bases, leaving 13 bases between them. CDR1 is LNHNV, CDR2 YYDKDF, per germline (reference sequence). CDR3 sequence: CATSRDRNRENQPQHS. DNA for the CDR3: TGTGCCACCAGCAGAGACCGTAACAGGGAAAATCAGCCCCAGCATTCT.

The table lists this clonotype with a few counts. The CDR3 sequence is CASSVEGGLAGSNEQFF. The CDR3 DNA is TGTGCCAGCAGCGTAGAGGGCGGGCTAGCGGGGAGCAATGAGCAGTTCTTC. This sequence joins TRBV9 and TRBJ2-1, with 9 positions matching TRBD2. The CDR3 is made up of 17 amino acids. The V gene end was trimmed by 0 bases and the J gene end by 6 bases; junction bases not matched to a gene: 10. Germline CDR1 SGDLS, CDR2 YYNGEE.

The chain joins TRBV6-2 or TRBV6-3 to TRBJ1-2; no definite D call. This CDR3 contains 15 residues. Germline CDR1 reads MNHEY; CDR2 reads SVGEGT. V gave up 7 bases and J gave up 5 bases, with 20 bases separating them. CDR3 bases: TGTGCCAGCATCATGCAGCCCGGGAGTCCATATGGCTACACCTTC. Residues: CASIMQPGSPYGYTF.

This clonotype has just a few counts. The CDR3 DNA reads TGCAGTGCTCGACTAGCGGGGGGGCTTAGCGAGCAGTACTTC. Protein sequence: CSARLAGGLSEQYF. The chain recombines TRBV20-1 with TRBJ2-7; 14 nucleotides align to TRBD2. The germline V gene encodes CDR1 DFQATT and CDR2 SNEGSKA (reference sequence). CDR3 length equals 14 residues. J lost 6 bases, V lost 5 bases, and 6 bases had no gene match.

This rearrangement joins TRBV28 to TRBJ2-1; D call uncertain. The V and J ends lost 3 bases and 3 bases respectively, with 6 bases between them. Germline-derived CDR1 and CDR2 are MDHEN and SYDVKM. This CDR3 is built from 13 residues. The CDR3 sequence is CASSFRVYNEQFF. In nucleotides, the CDR3 is TGTGCCAGCAGTTTCCGGGTCTACAATGAGCAGTTCTTC. The full variable domain, in which reference TRBV28 and TRBJ2-1 provide the parts outside the CDR3, is DVKVTQSSRYLVKRTGEKVFLECVQDMDHENMFWYRQDPGLGLRLIYFSYDVKMKEKGDIPEGYSVSREKKERFSLILESASTNQTSMYLCASSFRVYNEQFFGPGTRLTVL.